This T cell receptor (beta chain) was documented in a study of shared clonotypes between healthy human individuals. This CDR3 is built from 14 residues. Germline V gene lookup returns CDR1 SEHNR and CDR2 FQNEAQ (reference sequence). Trimming removed 4 bases at V and 8 bases at J, with 15 bases between. Assay: immunoSEQ multiplex PCR; the TCRdb copy retains only in-frame clones and omits some. Here the sample spans 800,000 to 1,200,000 clones, 70% to 80% being singletons. The source material was memory CD4+ T cells from PBMCs. Subset defined: CD45RA-negative fraction. This chain uses TRBV7-9 with TRBJ2-1, with no clear D. The source is a man between 18 and 35 years old in good health. Some clones in this sample may be carry-over from other donors' samples. The CDR3 loop reads CASSSRGGMDEQFF. The CDR3 DNA is TGTGCCAGCAGCTCCCGTGGTGGTATGGATGAGCAGTTCTTC. Full variable domain (missing parts from reference TRBV7-9 and TRBJ2-1): DTGVSQNPRHKITKRGQNVTFRCDPISEHNRLYWYRQTLGQGPEFLTYFQNEAQLEKSRLLSDRFSAERPKGSFSTLEIQRTEQGDSAMYLCASSSRGGMDEQFFGPGTRLTVL.